What follows are 9 T cell receptor beta chains derived from one specimen sequenced in a study of blood T cells in healthy people across ages. Through a sample-barcoded 5' primer and a J-beta primer mix, a second PCR was run for roughly 7 to 12 cycles. One entry per CDR3 protein, called by TCRdb with MiXCR from the 5' RACE reads. The repertoire holds approximately 810,000 distinct CDR3 sequences, with 29% as singletons. Sequenced sample: blood. The origin of the receptors is a woman of 80 years or more in good health.

This chain joins TRBV20-1 and TRBJ1-1, with D possibly being TRBD1 (6 bases). Per germline, CDR1 DFQATT and CDR2 SNEGSKA (reference sequence). V lost 6 bases, J lost 1 base, and 9 bases lay in between. The CDR3 totals 12 residues. The CDR3 spells CSAGHRNTEAFF. The DNA for the CDR3 is TGCAGTGCGGGACACCGGAACACTGAAGCTTTCTTT.

Note on this clonotype: This may stem from a read error, because a much larger clone lies one nucleotide away. This sequence joins TRBV20-1 and TRBJ2-1, with a tentative D call TRBD2 (5 bases). This CDR3 has 14 amino acids. V was clipped by 5 bases and J by 7 bases, with 18 bases between them. In germline, CDR1 is DFQATT, CDR2 SNEGSKA (reference sequence). The CDR3 DNA follows: TGCAGTGCTGAGACTGGCGGGCCGGGGAATGAGCAGTTCTTC. Protein: CSAETGGPGNEQFF.

There are many counts of this clonotype. The CDR3 is CSASSPYQETQYF. The CDR3 nucleotides read TGCAGTGCTAGTTCTCCGTACCAAGAGACCCAGTACTTC. The V call is TRBV20-1, the J call TRBJ2-5, with D hard to call. Germline V gene lookup returns CDR1 DFQATT and CDR2 SNEGSKA (reference sequence). This CDR3 contains 13 residues. Trimming stripped 3 bases from V and 0 bases from J, with 8 bases between.

V is TRBV18 and J is TRBJ2-2; unclear D gene. Looked up from germline, CDR1 is KGHSH and CDR2 is LQKENI. V was shortened by 4 bases and J by 7 bases, with 22 bases between the two germline ends. The length of the CDR3 is 17 residues. DNA of the CDR3: TGTGCCAGCTCACGATCTGCTCAGGCTACCACCAGCGGGGAGCTGTTTTTT. Encoded protein: CASSRSAQATTSGELFF.

Concerning this clonotype: A read error may be the cause here, since a much bigger clone is one base away. The chain recombines TRBV10-3 with TRBJ2-1, with 10 bases fitting TRBD2. The CDR3 is 15 residues long. In germline, CDR1 is ENHRY, CDR2 SYGVKD. The trim removed 11 bases at V and 6 bases at J, leaving 13 bases unmatched. CDR3 protein: CAAGVSGGPGNEQFF. The CDR3 bases are TGTGCCGCCGGCGTTAGCGGGGGGCCGGGCAATGAGCAGTTCTTC.

This chain uses TRBV11-2 with TRBJ1-5, with 11 bases aligning to TRBD1. V gave up 4 bases and J gave up 5 bases; unmatched junction bases: 7. Germline CDR1 is SGHAT and CDR2 is FQNNGV. This CDR3 spans 16 amino acids. CDR3 residues: CASSSGDRGIHQPQHF. CDR3 DNA: TGTGCCAGCAGCTCCGGGGACAGGGGGATCCATCAGCCCCAGCATTTT.

This clonotype was found many times. The V call is TRBV5-1, the J call TRBJ2-5; 7 nucleotides line up with TRBD2. Germline assignment: CDR1 SGHRS and CDR2 YFSETQ. Trimming took 0 bases from V and 5 from J; bases not matched to a gene: 7. CDR3 length equals 15 residues. The CDR3 region is CASSLGASGRETQYF. The CDR3 nucleotides read TGCGCCAGCAGCTTGGGGGCTAGCGGTAGGGAGACCCAGTACTTC. The variable domain in full, with the rest retrieved from reference TRBV5-1 and TRBJ2-5, is KAGVTQTPRYLIKTRGQQVTLSCSPISGHRSVSWYQQTPGQGLQFLFEYFSETQRNKGNFPGRFSGRQFSNSRSEMNVSTLELGDSALYLCASSLGASGRETQYFGPGTRLLVL.

This clonotype was seen ten or more times. V gene TRBV7-8 combines with J gene TRBJ1-2; 10 nucleotides agree with TRBD1. There are 12 residues in the CDR3. V lost 5 bases, J lost 6 bases, and 0 bases stayed unmatched. The germline V gene encodes CDR1 SGHVS and CDR2 FQNEAQ. CDR3 sequence (DNA): TGTGCCAGCAGCGACAGGGGGCATGGCTACACCTTC. Amino acid sequence: CASSDRGHGYTF.

With respect to this clonotype: This may stem from a read error, because a much larger clone lies one nucleotide away. The CDR3: CASSYFRDAQYF. The CDR3 DNA reads as TGTGCCAGCAGTTATTTTCGGGATGCGCAGTATTTT. J is TRBJ2-3 and V is TRBV6-2 or TRBV6-3; the D gene is possibly TRBD2 (5 bases). Germline CDR1 MNHEY, CDR2 SVGEGT. This CDR3 has 12 amino acids. Trimming stripped 3 bases from V and 10 bases from J, with 11 bases between.